These 11 T cell receptor beta chains share one sample of origin, sequenced in a study of spatial heterogeneity in lung cancer. The time point is: sample taken at primary tumor resection. TCRdb ran MiXCR on the 5' RACE reads and lists one entry per CDR3 protein. This sample yields around 4,000 distinct CDR3 sequences, of which 8.8% are seen a single time; around 7% belongs to the top ten. The starting material was normal lung tissue next to the tumor, obtained at surgery. These receptor sequences come from a female donor with early-stage non-small cell lung cancer.

This clonotype qualifies as medium-sized. This rearrangement joins TRBV19 to TRBJ1-5, with a possible D match to TRBD1 (5 bases). CDR1 is LNHDA and CDR2 is SQIVND in the germline V gene (reference sequence). Deletions cut 3 bases from V and 2 bases from J, with 11 bases between. The CDR3 runs 15 residues. Here the CDR3 DNA reads TGTGCCAGTAGTATCAGGGCTGGGGGCAATCAGCCCCAGCATTTT. Protein: CASSIRAGGNQPQHF.

The table lists this clonotype with many counts. The chain uses TRBV6-1 and TRBJ1-4, with D possibly TRBD1 on 6 matching bases. The CDR3 runs 14 residues. The germline V gene encodes CDR1 MNHNS and CDR2 SASEGT. V gave up 6 bases and J gave up 7 bases, with 15 bases separating them. CDR3: CASSRGGEREKLFF. The CDR3 DNA follows: TGTGCCAGCAGCAGGGGCGGTGAACGTGAAAAACTGTTTTTT.

The J gene is TRBJ2-5, the V gene TRBV19, with D possibly being TRBD1 or TRBD2 (5 bases each). CDR1 is LNHDA and CDR2 is SQIVND in the germline V gene (reference sequence). The CDR3 runs 13 residues. The germline V and J ends were trimmed by 4 bases and 2 bases, with 8 bases remaining between them. CDR3 coding DNA: TGTGCCAGTAGTAGGGGGACGCAAGAGACCCAGTACTTC. Its protein is CASSRGTQETQYF.

The rearrangement uses TRBV2 and TRBJ2-5, with TRBD1 matching over 7 bases. With 5 bases clipped from V and 0 bases from J, the junction kept 9 bases outside the gene matches. This CDR3 is 16 amino acids long. Germline lookup yields CDR1 SNHLY and CDR2 FYNNEI. The CDR3 protein is CASSSNRGGYQETQYF. CDR3 DNA: TGTGCCAGCAGTTCTAACAGGGGCGGGTACCAAGAGACCCAGTACTTC.

This clonotype was seen ten or more times. The J gene is TRBJ2-7, the V gene TRBV6-6, with D possibly being TRBD1 (5 bases). Germline V gene data show CDR1 as MNHNY and CDR2 as SVGAGI (reference sequence). V lost 4 bases, J lost 5 bases, and 12 bases lay in between. The CDR3 extends over 13 amino acids. As DNA, the CDR3 is TGTGCCAGCAGTTCTAGACAGCAGGACGAGCAGTACTTC. Its protein product is CASSSRQQDEQYF.

The table lists this clonotype with a few counts. The genes are TRBV6-2 or TRBV6-3 and TRBJ2-5; D is ambiguous. The germline V gene has CDR1 MNHEY and CDR2 SVGEGT. The CDR3 has 11 residues. V shed 2 bases and J shed 4 bases, with 2 bases lying between them. This chain's CDR3 is CASSYGETQYF. The CDR3 coding sequence is TGTGCCAGCAGTTACGGAGAGACCCAGTACTTC.

This clonotype is termed medium-sized. The CDR3 sequence: CSVGREIEQYF. The CDR3 coding sequence is TGCAGCGTTGGCCGGGAAATCGAGCAGTACTTC. The chain joins TRBV29-1 to TRBJ2-7; D possibly corresponds to TRBD2 (5 bases). This CDR3 spans 11 amino acids. Trimming cost V 4 bases and J 6 bases, with 10 bases left between them. From germline, CDR1 is SQVTM and CDR2 ANQGSEA.

The chain uses TRBV30 and TRBJ2-7; no reliable D call. V was clipped by 3 bases and J by 4 bases, with 7 bases between them. The CDR3 is made up of 11 amino acids. CDR1 and CDR2 (germline): GTSNPN, SVGIG (reference sequence). The CDR3, as DNA: TGTGCCTGGAGGGACCCATACGAGCAGTACTTC. It yields the protein CAWRDPYEQYF.

This rearrangement joins TRBV6-2 or TRBV6-3 to TRBJ1-2; the D gene is possibly TRBD1 (5 bases). The V gene lost 2 bases and the J gene lost 2 bases, with 12 bases spanning the gap. Germline loops: CDR1 MNHEY, CDR2 SVGEGT. The CDR3 length is 15 residues. CDR3: CASSYRVDTNYGYTF. CDR3 DNA sequence: TGTGCCAGCAGTTACCGCGTGGACACGAACTATGGCTACACCTTC.

This chain joins TRBV5-1 and TRBJ1-6, with D possibly being TRBD1 (5 bases). V was clipped by 0 bases and J by 7 bases, with 8 bases between them. The CDR3 has 14 residues. Germline V gene lookup returns CDR1 SGHRS and CDR2 YFSETQ. Here the CDR3 reads CASSLDPGNSPLHF. The CDR3 nucleotides read TGCGCCAGCAGCTTGGACCCAGGGAATTCACCCCTCCACTTT. Using reference TRBV5-1 and TRBJ1-6 for the parts outside the CDR3, the full variable domain is KAGVTQTPRYLIKTRGQQVTLSCSPISGHRSVSWYQQTPGQGLQFLFEYFSETQRNKGNFPGRFSGRQFSNSRSEMNVSTLELGDSALYLCASSLDPGNSPLHFGNGTRLTVT.

Within the sample, this clonotype is medium-sized. The CDR3 DNA is TGCAGCGTTCAGACAGGGGTCACTGAAGCTTTCTTT. This codes for CSVQTGVTEAFF. V and J are TRBV29-1 and TRBJ1-1; TRBD1 agrees at 8 bases. Losses at the gene ends were 5 bases for V and 4 bases for J; bases not matched to a gene: 3. CDR1 SQVTM and CDR2 ANQGSEA come from the germline V gene. CDR3 size: 12 residues.